These 24 T cell receptor beta chains were sequenced from one sample in a study of CD8+ T cells in alopecia areata. The treatment denotes: oral pan-JAK inhibitor, 5-10 mg twice daily. The authors extracted RNA and reverse transcribed it into cDNA as the sequencing template. TCRdb's copy holds only in-frame clones and misses some; the assay was immunoSEQ multiplex PCR. Here the sample spans 190,000 or so clones, roughly 64% being singletons. Sequencing used CD8+ T cells sorted from blood, obtained at week 24, from a patient treated with tofacitinib. The receptors derive from a human donor with alopecia areata.

This chain connects TRBV27 to TRBJ1-5; D call uncertain. The CDR3 contains 13 residues. CDR1 is MNHEY, CDR2 SMNVEV, per germline (reference sequence). V was clipped by 2 bases and J by 4 bases, with 6 bases between them. DNA of the CDR3: TGTGCCAGCAGTTTAGGCAGGAATCAGCCCCAGCATTTT. Encoded protein: CASSLGRNQPQHF.

The V gene is TRBV30, the J gene TRBJ2-7, with a weak D call TRBD2 (7 bases). Trimming cost V 1 base and J 6 bases, with 13 bases left between them. The V gene's germline CDR1 is GTSNPN and CDR2 SVGIG (reference sequence). The CDR3 loop spans 13 amino acids. The CDR3 DNA sequence: TGTGCCTGGAGTGAAGGGGGGGGACTCGAGCAGTACTTC. As protein: CAWSEGGGLEQYF.

The V and J genes are TRBV5-8 and TRBJ2-7; D remains ambiguous. CDR1 is SGHTS and CDR2 is YDEGEE in the germline V gene. This CDR3 has 11 residues. Trimming left V 0 bases short and J 5 bases short, with 3 bases between. The CDR3 spells CASSLDHEQYF. As DNA, the CDR3 is TGTGCCAGCAGCTTGGACCACGAGCAGTACTTC. Combining the CDR3 with reference TRBV5-8 and TRBJ2-7 gives the whole variable domain EAGVTQSPTHLIKTRGQQATLRCSPISGHTSVYWYQQALGLGLQFLLWYDEGEERNRGNFPPRFSGRQFPNYSSELNVNALELEDSALYLCASSLDHEQYFGPGTRLTVT.

The chain has TRBV5-1 and TRBJ2-2; D call uncertain. The germline V gene encodes CDR1 SGHRS and CDR2 YFSETQ. Trimming shortened V by 0 bases and J by 1 base, and 1 base separated the two germline ends. This CDR3 is 13 amino acids long. CDR3 sequence reads: CASSLGNTGELFF. CDR3 nucleotide sequence: TGCGCCAGCAGCTTGGGGAACACCGGGGAGCTGTTTTTT.

As to this clone: Other DNA sequences in the sample encode the same CDR3. The chain uses TRBV29-1 and TRBJ2-2; D is uncertain. The ends were cut back, 5 bases at V and 3 bases at J, with 7 bases in the middle. CDR1 is SQVTM, CDR2 ANQGSEA, per germline. The CDR3 spans 12 residues. The CDR3 region is CSVPSDTGELFF. The CDR3 nucleotides read TGCAGCGTTCCCTCGGACACCGGGGAGCTGTTTTTT.

The chain has TRBV4-1 and TRBJ2-3; 7 nucleotides line up with TRBD2. Germline CDR1 MGHRA, CDR2 YSYEKL. This CDR3 contains 15 residues. Trimming took 2 bases from V and 1 from J; bases not matched to a gene: 3. As DNA, the CDR3 is TGCGCCAGCAGCCAATTACGGGGGGGCACAGATACGCAGTATTTT. This translates into CASSQLRGGTDTQYF.

This clone was observed a handful of times. The chain combines TRBV5-6 with TRBJ2-2; the D gene is possibly TRBD2 (5 bases). Trimming cost V 4 bases and J 1 base, with 8 bases left between them. CDR1 SGHDT and CDR2 YYEEEE come from the germline V gene. The CDR3 spans 14 residues. The DNA of the CDR3 is TGTGCCAGCAGCACGGGGTTGAACACCGGGGAGCTGTTTTTT. Amino acid sequence: CASSTGLNTGELFF. The entire variable domain, with the rest obtained from reference TRBV5-6 and TRBJ2-2, is as follows: DAGVTQSPTHLIKTRGQQVTLRCSPKSGHDTVSWYQQALGQGPQFIFQYYEEEERQRGNFPDRFSGHQFPNYSSELNVNALLLGDSALYLCASSTGLNTGELFFGEGSRLTVL.

V gene TRBV10-3 combines with J gene TRBJ2-5, with D unresolved. Germline CDR1 ENHRY, CDR2 SYGVKD. Trimming pared 6 bases from V and 0 bases from J, leaving 11 bases between. The CDR3 is 14 residues long. CDR3 in amino acids: CAISARTDQETQYF. In nucleotides, the CDR3 is TGTGCCATCAGCGCCAGGACCGACCAAGAGACCCAGTACTTC.

This sequence joins TRBV5-1 and TRBJ1-6; TRBD1 matches at 9 bases. V shed 0 bases, J shed 10 bases, and the junction held 8 bases outside the gene matches. CDR3 length: 16 amino acids. The germline V gene has CDR1 SGHRS and CDR2 YFSETQ. CDR3 sequence (DNA): TGCGCCAGCAGCTTGGGCCGGACAGGGGTTGGATCACCCCTCCACTTT. Protein product: CASSLGRTGVGSPLHF.

The chain joins TRBV30 to TRBJ2-7, with D tentatively TRBD2 (6 bases). This CDR3 is built from 14 residues. The germline gives CDR1 GTSNPN, CDR2 SVGIG (reference sequence). V lost 3 bases and J lost 3, with 15 bases in between. The CDR3 bases are TGTGCCTGGAGCGGACGGGACTCCTACTACGAGCAGTACTTC. Its protein is CAWSGRDSYYEQYF.

This clone was counted only a few times. The genes are TRBV7-9 and TRBJ2-7; TRBD2 matches at 11 bases. Germline CDR1 is SEHNR and CDR2 is FQNEAQ (reference sequence). V lost 3 bases to trimming and J lost 1 base; unmatched junction nucleotides: 5. There are 16 residues in the CDR3. The chain's CDR3 is CASSFPTSGGSYEQYF. CDR3 nucleotides: TGTGCCAGCAGCTTTCCAACTAGCGGGGGATCCTACGAGCAGTACTTC.

The rearrangement joins TRBV27 to TRBJ2-7; either TRBD1 or TRBD2 may supply D (5 bases each). Trimming shortened V by 3 bases and J by 0 bases, and 9 bases separated the two germline ends. The CDR3 loop spans 14 amino acids. In germline, CDR1 is MNHEY, CDR2 SMNVEV (reference sequence). The DNA of the CDR3 is TGTGCCAGCAGTTTCGGGACCGGCTCCTACGAGCAGTACTTC. Residues: CASSFGTGSYEQYF.

DNA of the CDR3: TGTGCCAGCTCACCTCCCGGGAGGAACACCGGGGAGCTGTTTTTT. Encoded protein: CASSPPGRNTGELFF. The chain recombines TRBV7-9 with TRBJ2-2, with D perhaps matching TRBD2 (6 bases). The CDR3 totals 15 residues. Trimming pared 8 bases from V and 1 base from J, leaving 14 bases between. Germline V gene lookup returns CDR1 SEHNR and CDR2 FQNEAQ (reference sequence).

This sequence joins TRBV6-5 and TRBJ2-5; 7 positions match TRBD1. With 8 bases clipped from V and 4 bases from J, the junction kept 7 bases outside the gene matches. CDR1 and CDR2 from the germline V gene are MNHEY and SVGAGI. The CDR3 contains 13 residues. The CDR3 protein is CASGLGGLETQYF. The CDR3 DNA follows: TGTGCCAGCGGCTTAGGGGGCTTAGAGACCCAGTACTTC.

The chain uses TRBV2 and TRBJ2-7; D gene unclear. V was shortened by 8 bases and J by 3 bases, with 5 bases between the two germline ends. The CDR3 extends over 10 amino acids. Germline-derived CDR1 and CDR2 are SNHLY and FYNNEI. The CDR3 loop reads CASGIYEQYF. The CDR3 DNA follows: TGTGCCAGCGGAATCTACGAGCAGTACTTC.

V usage is TRBV25-1 and J usage is TRBJ2-5; 8 nucleotides agree with TRBD2. V lost 2 bases to trimming and J lost 2 bases; unmatched junction nucleotides: 7. The germline gives CDR1 MGHDK, CDR2 SYGVNS. The CDR3 loop spans 16 amino acids. This CDR3 is CASSEVERGTQETQYF. The DNA for the CDR3 is TGTGCCAGCAGTGAAGTAGAGCGGGGGACTCAAGAGACCCAGTACTTC.

This clone has just a few counts. CDR3 DNA: TGTGCCAGTTCCATTTCTGGGGGGGGCAACACTGAAGCTTTCTTT. As protein: CASSISGGGNTEAFF. This chain uses TRBV19 with TRBJ1-1, with D maybe TRBD1 (6 bases). CDR3 length: 15 residues. CDR1 LNHDA and CDR2 SQIVND come from the germline V gene (reference sequence). V was trimmed by 8 bases and J by 2 bases, leaving 18 bases between them.

The genes are TRBV13 and TRBJ1-5; D uncertain. The CDR3 extends over 14 amino acids. Trimming stripped 5 bases from V and 0 bases from J, with 8 bases between. Germline CDR1 is PRHDT and CDR2 is FYEKMQ (reference sequence). CDR3 sequence (DNA): TGTGCCAGCAGCCCCCGGGGTAGCAATCAGCCCCAGCATTTT. Residues: CASSPRGSNQPQHF.

V usage is TRBV30 and J usage is TRBJ2-3; D is ambiguous. This CDR3 has 12 residues. V shed 1 base and J shed 3 bases, with 5 bases lying between them. CDR1 and CDR2 (germline): GTSNPN, SVGIG (reference sequence). CDR3 nucleotide sequence: TGTGCCTGGAGTGACTATACAGATACGCAGTATTTT. This codes for CAWSDYTDTQYF.

The chain is built from TRBV7-2 and TRBJ1-5, with a weak D call TRBD1 (5 bases). V was trimmed by 4 bases and J by 6 bases, leaving 10 bases between them. Germline CDR1 reads SGHTA; CDR2 reads FQGNSA. The length of the CDR3 is 13 residues. The CDR3 protein is CASSSRGSQPQHF. The DNA for the CDR3 is TGTGCCAGCAGCTCTCGGGGGAGTCAGCCCCAGCATTTT.

Details on this clone: The same CDR3 is also encoded by other DNA sequences in this sample. This chain links TRBV5-1 with TRBJ2-5; D is ambiguous. The germline V gene has CDR1 SGHRS and CDR2 YFSETQ. The CDR3 runs to 11 residues. Trimming shortened V by 7 bases and J by 3 bases, and 7 bases separated the two germline ends. CDR3 nucleotide sequence: TGCGCCAGCTCTTGGGAAGAGACCCAGTACTTC. Its protein is CASSWEETQYF.

The genes are TRBV9 and TRBJ2-5; 14 bases line up with TRBD2. The CDR3 is made up of 16 amino acids. Germline V gives CDR1 SGDLS, CDR2 YYNGEE. After removal of 3 bases from V and 1 base from J, the junction contained 2 bases not matched to a gene. Written as DNA, the CDR3 is TGTGCCAGCAGCGAAGGGACTAGCGGGGGCCAAGAGACCCAGTACTTC. As protein: CASSEGTSGGQETQYF.

The chain recombines TRBV5-6 with TRBJ2-6; 12 bases line up with TRBD1. Germline-derived CDR1 and CDR2 are SGHDT and YYEEEE. CDR3 length: 17 residues. J lost 2 bases, V lost 3 bases, and 3 bases had no gene match. As DNA, the CDR3 is TGTGCCAGCAGCTCGGGACAGGGGGCGCCTGGGGCCAACGTCCTGACTTTC. This translates into CASSSGQGAPGANVLTF.

The chain joins TRBV30 to TRBJ2-1, with D perhaps matching TRBD2 (5 bases). The CDR3 has 14 residues. Germline assignment: CDR1 GTSNPN and CDR2 SVGIG (reference sequence). Trimming took off 4 bases at V and 7 bases at J, with 17 bases between the two ends. Here the CDR3 reads CAWTPEVGLNEQFF. The CDR3 DNA reads as TGTGCCTGGACTCCGGAGGTGGGTTTGAATGAGCAGTTCTTC.